Listed here are 7 T cell receptor beta chains from one sample, sequenced in a study of Ad26.COV2.S vaccination and SARS-CoV-2 variants. Treatment indicated: about 20 received Ad26.COV2.S at low or high dose, single or two shots; 5 received placebo; per-sample allocation not given. Collection of samples fell on day 63 after the first vaccine or placebo injection. Profiled with immunoSEQ multiplex PCR; TCRdb holds only in-frame clones, not every one. The sample includes roughly 700,000 clones, roughly 90% seen only once; the top ten take about 1.5%. Here the sequenced sample was peripheral blood, taken in a trial of Ad26.COV2.S vaccine versus placebo. Receptors originate from a person aged 18 to 65 who received the Ad26.COV2.S COVID-19 vaccine or a placebo.

The chain combines TRBV3-1 (or the pseudogene TRBV3-2) with TRBJ2-1, with 7 bases matching TRBD2. The germline gives CDR1 LGHDT, CDR2 YNNKEL (reference sequence). The trim removed 4 bases at V and 0 bases at J, leaving 9 bases unmatched. The CDR3 runs to 17 residues. The DNA for the CDR3 is TGTGCCAGCAGCCCACCTAGCGGAGGTAGCTCCTACAATGAGCAGTTCTTC. Protein sequence: CASSPPSGGSSYNEQFF.

Written as DNA, the CDR3 is TGTGCCAGCAGCCCCCGACCGGAGGGGGTCACTGAAGCTTTCTTT. Translated: CASSPRPEGVTEAFF. The chain couples TRBV9 to TRBJ1-1; D is possibly TRBD1 (6 bases). Trimming removed 4 bases from V and 4 bases from J, with 17 bases in between. The CDR3 is 15 amino acids. Germline-derived CDR1 and CDR2 are SGDLS and YYNGEE. The variable domain in full, with the rest retrieved from reference TRBV9 and TRBJ1-1, is DSGVTQTPKHLITATGQRVTLRCSPRSGDLSVYWYQQSLDQGLQFLIQYYNGEERAKGNILERFSAQQFPDLHSELNLSSLELGDSALYFCASSPRPEGVTEAFFGQGTRLTVV.

This chain links TRBV5-1 with TRBJ2-3, with 14 bases fitting TRBD2. The CDR3 runs to 17 residues. J gave up 7 bases and V 4 bases, and 11 bases lay outside the gene matches. The germline gives CDR1 SGHRS, CDR2 YFSETQ. CDR3 sequence: CASSTGTSGRGRNTQYF. For the CDR3, the DNA is TGCGCCAGCAGCACCGGGACTAGCGGGAGAGGGAGGAATACGCAGTATTTT.

J is TRBJ2-1 and V is TRBV7-9; D is perhaps TRBD2 (6 bases). The germline V gene has CDR1 SEHNR and CDR2 FQNEAQ (reference sequence). V was trimmed by 0 bases and J by 2 bases, leaving 8 bases between them. The CDR3 has 15 amino acids. The CDR3 here is CASSLAGTPYNEQFF. DNA of the CDR3: TGTGCCAGCAGCTTAGCCGGGACTCCCTACAATGAGCAGTTCTTC.

This chain links TRBV1 with TRBJ2-1; no check of the table's D call, TRBD2, against the DNA was made. TRBV1 is a recognized pseudogene. This CDR3 comprises 22 residues. CDR3 protein: CTSSQVPEDQKGGGRACNEQFF. The CDR3 nucleotides read TGCACCAGCAGCCAAGTCCCCGAGGACCAGAAGGGGGGCGGGAGGGCCTGCAATGAGCAGTTCTTC.

This chain joins TRBV4-3 and TRBJ2-5, with TRBD2 matching 7 bases. CDR1 is LGHNA, CDR2 YSLEER, per germline. The CDR3 consists of 16 residues. V shed 0 bases, J shed 5 bases, and the junction held 9 bases outside the gene matches. The CDR3 spells CASSQDSGARGETQYF. CDR3 DNA: TGCGCCAGCAGCCAAGACAGCGGGGCCCGGGGTGAGACCCAGTACTTC.

The chain links TRBV29-1 to TRBJ1-4; 8 bases are a match to TRBD1. J lost 3 bases, V lost 0 bases, and 9 bases had no gene match. Germline V CDR1 and CDR2: SQVTM, ANQGSEA. The CDR3 consists of 17 residues. The CDR3 DNA sequence: TGCAGCGTTGAAGAGACAGGGGCCGGCGCGGCTAATGAAAAACTGTTTTTT. Translation gives CSVEETGAGAANEKLFF.